This TCR beta chain is from a study of graft-versus-host responses after intestinal transplantation. Background on the study: Transplant recipients had multivisceral, liver-intestinal, or isolated intestinal grafts. The recipients all started with anti-thymocyte globulin induction and then took tacrolimus and steroids for around 3 years. Findings and caveats of the study: Recipient marrow harbored GvH clones, some of which surfaced first in ileum or blood. Peak circulating GvH clone levels tracked with early post-transplant HvG declines.

This table comes from immunoSEQ multiplex PCR, and its TCRdb copy is limited to in-frame clones, with some not included. The sample contains thousands of clones, 33% of which appear only once. Plates contained roughly 200,000 CFSE-labeled responder cells and roughly 200,000 irradiated, violet-dye-labeled stimulator cells. This CDR3 has 13 residues. Trimming took 4 bases from V and 0 from J, leaving 9 bases between them. Per the germline V gene, CDR1 is SQVTM and CDR2 is ANQGSEA. This clone was counted a few times. Sequenced material: alloreactive CD8+ T cells from a mixed lymphocyte reaction culture, taken before transplantation. Subset noted: CFSE-low proliferating T cells sorted from roughly six-day pre-transplant mixed lymphocyte reaction (GvH or HvG direction). This clonotype was obtained from a human patient who was an organ donor for intestinal transplantation. This chain links TRBV29-1 with TRBJ1-1; D gene unclear. This chain's CDR3 is CSVVGAMNTEAFF. CDR3 DNA: TGCAGCGTTGTTGGTGCGATGAACACTGAAGCTTTCTTT.